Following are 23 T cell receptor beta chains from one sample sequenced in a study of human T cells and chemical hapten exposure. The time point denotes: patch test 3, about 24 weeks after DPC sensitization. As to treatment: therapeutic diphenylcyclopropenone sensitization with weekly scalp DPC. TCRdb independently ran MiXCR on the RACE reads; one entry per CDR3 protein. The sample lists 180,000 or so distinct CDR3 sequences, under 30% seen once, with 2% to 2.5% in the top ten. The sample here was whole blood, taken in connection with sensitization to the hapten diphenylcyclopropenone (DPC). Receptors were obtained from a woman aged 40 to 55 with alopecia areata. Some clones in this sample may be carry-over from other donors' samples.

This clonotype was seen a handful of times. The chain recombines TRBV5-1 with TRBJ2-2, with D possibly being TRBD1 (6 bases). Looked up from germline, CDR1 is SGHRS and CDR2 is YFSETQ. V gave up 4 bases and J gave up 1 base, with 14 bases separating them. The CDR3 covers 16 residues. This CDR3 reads CASSLQTGRNTGELFF. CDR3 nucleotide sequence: TGCGCCAGCAGCCTTCAGACAGGCCGGAACACCGGGGAGCTGTTTTTT.

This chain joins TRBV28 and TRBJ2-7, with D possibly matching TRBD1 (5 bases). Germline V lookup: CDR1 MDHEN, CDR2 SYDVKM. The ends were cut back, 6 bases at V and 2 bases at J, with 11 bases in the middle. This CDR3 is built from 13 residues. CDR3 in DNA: TGTGCCAGCAGCCAAGACAGTGCCTACGAGCAGTACTTC. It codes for CASSQDSAYEQYF.

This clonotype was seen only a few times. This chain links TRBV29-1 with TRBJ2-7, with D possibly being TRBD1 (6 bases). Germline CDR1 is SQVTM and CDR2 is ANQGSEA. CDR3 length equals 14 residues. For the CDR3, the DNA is TGCAGTGCAACAGGGCCCTCGAGCTCCTACGAGCAGTACTTC. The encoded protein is CSATGPSSSYEQYF.

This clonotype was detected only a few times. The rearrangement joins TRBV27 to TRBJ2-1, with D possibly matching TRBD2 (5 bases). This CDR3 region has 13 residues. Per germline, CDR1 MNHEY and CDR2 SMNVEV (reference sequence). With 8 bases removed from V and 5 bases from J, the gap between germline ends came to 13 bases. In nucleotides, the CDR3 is TGTGCCAGCGGCGAGGGCAGCAACAATGAGCAGTTCTTC. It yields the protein CASGEGSNNEQFF.

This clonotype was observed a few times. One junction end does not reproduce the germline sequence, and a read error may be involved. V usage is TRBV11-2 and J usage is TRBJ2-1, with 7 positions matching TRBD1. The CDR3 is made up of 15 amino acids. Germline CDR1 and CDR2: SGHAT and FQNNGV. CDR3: CAGSPRQGNYNEQFF. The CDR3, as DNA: TGTGCCGGCAGCCCCCGACAGGGCAACTACAATGAGCAGTTCTTC.

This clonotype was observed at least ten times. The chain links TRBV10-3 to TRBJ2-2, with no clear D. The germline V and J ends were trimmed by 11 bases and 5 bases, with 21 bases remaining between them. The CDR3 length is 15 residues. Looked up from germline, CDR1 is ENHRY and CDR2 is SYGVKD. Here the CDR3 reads CASCSDPRGTGELFF. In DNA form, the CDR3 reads TGTGCCTCATGCTCGGACCCCCGAGGAACCGGGGAGCTGTTTTTT.

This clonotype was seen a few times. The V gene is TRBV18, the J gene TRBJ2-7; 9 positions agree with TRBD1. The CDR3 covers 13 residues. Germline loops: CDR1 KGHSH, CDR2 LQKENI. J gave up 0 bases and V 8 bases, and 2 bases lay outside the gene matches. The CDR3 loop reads CASQQGASYEQYF. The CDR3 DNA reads TGTGCCAGCCAACAGGGGGCCTCCTACGAGCAGTACTTC.

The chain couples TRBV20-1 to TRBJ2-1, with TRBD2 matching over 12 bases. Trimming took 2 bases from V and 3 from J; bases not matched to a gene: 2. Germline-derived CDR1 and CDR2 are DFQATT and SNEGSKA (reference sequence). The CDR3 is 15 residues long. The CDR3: CSARPGLAGYNEQFF. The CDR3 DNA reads TGCAGTGCTAGACCGGGACTAGCGGGCTACAATGAGCAGTTCTTC.

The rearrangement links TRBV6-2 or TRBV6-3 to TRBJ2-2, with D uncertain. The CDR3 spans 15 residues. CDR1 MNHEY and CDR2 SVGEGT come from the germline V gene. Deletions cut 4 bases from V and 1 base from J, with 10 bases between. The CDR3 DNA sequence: TGTGCCAGCAGTTCTCTAGGCCGGAACACCGGGGAGCTGTTTTTT. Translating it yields CASSSLGRNTGELFF.

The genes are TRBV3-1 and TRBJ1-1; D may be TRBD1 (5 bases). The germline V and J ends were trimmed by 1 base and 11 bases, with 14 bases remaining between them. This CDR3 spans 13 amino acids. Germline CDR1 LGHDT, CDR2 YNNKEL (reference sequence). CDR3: CASSQAGSGPAFF. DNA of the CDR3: TGTGCCAGCAGCCAAGCCGGTTCAGGGCCGGCTTTCTTT.

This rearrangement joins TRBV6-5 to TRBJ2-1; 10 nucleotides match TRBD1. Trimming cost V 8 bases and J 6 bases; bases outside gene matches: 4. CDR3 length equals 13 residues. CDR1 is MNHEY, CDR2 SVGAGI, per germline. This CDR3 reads CASLRTGGNEQFF. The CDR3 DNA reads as TGTGCCAGCCTAAGGACAGGGGGCAATGAGCAGTTCTTC.

The CDR3 DNA reads TGCGCCAGCAGCTTCCCTCAGGATGGTGGCTACACCTTC. It is translated as CASSFPQDGGYTF. J is TRBJ1-2 and V is TRBV5-1; D unclear. CDR3 length: 13 amino acids. V shed 2 bases and J shed 7 bases, with 12 bases lying between them. CDR1 and CDR2 from the germline V gene are SGHRS and YFSETQ. Supplemented by reference TRBV5-1 and TRBJ1-2, the full variable domain reads KAGVTQTPRYLIKTRGQQVTLSCSPISGHRSVSWYQQTPGQGLQFLFEYFSETQRNKGNFPGRFSGRQFSNSRSEMNVSTLELGDSALYLCASSFPQDGGYTFGSGTRLTVV.

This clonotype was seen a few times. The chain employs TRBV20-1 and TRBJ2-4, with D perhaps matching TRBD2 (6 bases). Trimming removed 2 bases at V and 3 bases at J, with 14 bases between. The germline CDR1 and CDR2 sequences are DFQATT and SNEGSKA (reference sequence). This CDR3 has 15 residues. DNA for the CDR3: TGCAGTGCTAGAAGGGGAGGAGGGGTCAAAAACATTCAGTACTTC. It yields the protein CSARRGGGVKNIQYF.

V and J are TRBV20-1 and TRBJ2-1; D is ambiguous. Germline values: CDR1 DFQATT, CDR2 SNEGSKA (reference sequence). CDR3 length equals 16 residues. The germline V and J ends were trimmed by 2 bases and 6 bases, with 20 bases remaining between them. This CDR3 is CSARLLGREPTNEQFF. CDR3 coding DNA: TGCAGTGCTAGACTTTTAGGCCGCGAACCTACCAATGAGCAGTTCTTC.

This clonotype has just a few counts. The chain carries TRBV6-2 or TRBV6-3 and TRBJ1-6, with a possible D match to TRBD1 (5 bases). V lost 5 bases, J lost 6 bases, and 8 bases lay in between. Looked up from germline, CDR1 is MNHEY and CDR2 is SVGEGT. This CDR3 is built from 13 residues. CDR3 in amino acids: CASSDDSNSPLHF. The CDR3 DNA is TGTGCCAGCAGTGACGACAGTAATTCACCCCTCCACTTT.

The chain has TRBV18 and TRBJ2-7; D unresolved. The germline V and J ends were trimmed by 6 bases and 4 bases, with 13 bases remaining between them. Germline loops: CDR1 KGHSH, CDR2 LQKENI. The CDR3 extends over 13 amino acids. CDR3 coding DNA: TGTGCCAGCTCGCCTTCCTCCCGGTACGAGCAGTACTTC. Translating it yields CASSPSSRYEQYF.

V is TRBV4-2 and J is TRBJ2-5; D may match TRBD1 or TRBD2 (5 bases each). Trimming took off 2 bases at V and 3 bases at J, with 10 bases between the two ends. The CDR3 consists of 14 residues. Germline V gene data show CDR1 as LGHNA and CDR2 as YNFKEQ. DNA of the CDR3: TGTGCCAGCAGCCAAAGAGGGGCGAAAGAGACCCAGTACTTC. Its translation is CASSQRGAKETQYF.

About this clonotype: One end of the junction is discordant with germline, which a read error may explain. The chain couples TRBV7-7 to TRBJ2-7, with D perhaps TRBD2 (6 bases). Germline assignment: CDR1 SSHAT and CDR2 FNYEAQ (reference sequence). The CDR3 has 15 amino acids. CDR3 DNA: TGTGCTAGCAGCTTAGTTTTGGCGGGATTAGACGAGCAGTACTTC. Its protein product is CASSLVLAGLDEQYF.

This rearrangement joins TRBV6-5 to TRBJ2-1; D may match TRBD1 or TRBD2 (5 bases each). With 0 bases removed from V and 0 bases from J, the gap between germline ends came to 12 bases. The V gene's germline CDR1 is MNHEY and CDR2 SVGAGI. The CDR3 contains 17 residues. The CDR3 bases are TGTGCCAGCAGTTACTCCTTTAATGGGGGCTCCTACAATGAGCAGTTCTTC. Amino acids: CASSYSFNGGSYNEQFF.

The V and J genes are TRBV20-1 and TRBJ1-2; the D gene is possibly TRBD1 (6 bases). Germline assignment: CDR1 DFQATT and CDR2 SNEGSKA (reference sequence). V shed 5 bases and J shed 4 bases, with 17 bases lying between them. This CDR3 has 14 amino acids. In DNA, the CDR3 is TGCAGTGCTGAAAGTGCAGGGGAGCCCTATGGCTACACCTTC. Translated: CSAESAGEPYGYTF.

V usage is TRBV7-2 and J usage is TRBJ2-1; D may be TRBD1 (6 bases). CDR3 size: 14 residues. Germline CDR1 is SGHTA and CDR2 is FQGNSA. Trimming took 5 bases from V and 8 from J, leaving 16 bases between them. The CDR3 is CASSARFPGDEQFF. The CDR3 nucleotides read TGTGCCAGCAGCGCGCGATTCCCAGGGGATGAGCAGTTCTTC.

This CDR3 reads CSARKPGQGPNEQFF. In DNA form, the CDR3 reads TGCAGTGCGAGGAAGCCGGGACAGGGGCCCAATGAGCAGTTCTTC. The rearrangement joins TRBV20-1 to TRBJ2-1; 10 nucleotides align to TRBD1. Germline trimming cut 6 bases from V and 6 bases from J; bases unmatched to any gene: 11. CDR1 and CDR2 from the germline V gene are DFQATT and SNEGSKA (reference sequence). The CDR3 has 15 amino acids.

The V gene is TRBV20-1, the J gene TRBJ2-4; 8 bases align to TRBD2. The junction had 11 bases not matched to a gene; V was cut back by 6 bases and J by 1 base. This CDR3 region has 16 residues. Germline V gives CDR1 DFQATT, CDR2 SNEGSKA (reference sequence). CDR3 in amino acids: CSARTSTQRAKNIQYF. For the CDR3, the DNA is TGCAGTGCAAGGACTAGCACCCAAAGGGCCAAAAACATTCAGTACTTC.